The 23 T cell receptor beta chains below were found in one sample sequenced in a study of cytomegalovirus exposure and HLA in healthy donors. PCR was performed using 60 Vbeta and 13 Jbeta primers. TCRdb keeps only in-frame clones here, not all; method: immunoSEQ multiplex PCR. The sample lists more than 95,000 clones; over 9.5% were seen once. The sequenced sample was PBMCs. All receptors derive from a woman aged 18 to 35 in good health and CMV-seropositive.

The sample holds a few counts of this clone. This sequence joins TRBV19 and TRBJ1-1, with 7 bases lining up with TRBD1. The CDR3 length is 13 residues. Germline V gives CDR1 LNHDA, CDR2 SQIVND (reference sequence). V trimming: 8 bases; J trimming: 7 bases; junction bases outside the gene matches: 10. Here the CDR3 DNA reads TGTGCCAGTCAGAAACCGGGACAGCTTGAAGCTTTCTTT. It is translated as CASQKPGQLEAFF.

The chain joins TRBV23-1 to TRBJ2-2; possibly TRBD1 for D (6 bases). TRBV23-1 is recorded as an ORF, its role being uncertain. This CDR3 is built from 14 residues. V lost 8 bases and J lost 5, with 15 bases in between. The CDR3 loop is CASGTSQGTGELFF. The DNA for the CDR3 is TGCGCCAGCGGGACCTCCCAGGGGACCGGGGAGCTGTTTTTT.

The chain joins TRBV7-9 to TRBJ1-2; D unresolved. The CDR3 loop spans 9 amino acids. Germline CDR1 reads SEHNR; CDR2 reads FQNEAQ (reference sequence). Trimming removed 10 bases from V and 8 bases from J, with 8 bases in between. The CDR3, as DNA: TGTGCCACAGGTGGCGGCTACACCTTC. It codes for CATGGGYTF.

This clone was seen a few times. The CDR3: CASRLAGGPTSEQYF. The DNA of the CDR3 is TGCGCCAGCAGGCTAGCGGGAGGGCCTACCTCCGAGCAGTACTTC. The chain uses TRBV5-1 and TRBJ2-7, with TRBD2 matching 12 bases. Looked up from germline, CDR1 is SGHRS and CDR2 is YFSETQ. V shed 5 bases, J shed 6 bases, and the junction held 9 bases outside the gene matches. This CDR3 comprises 15 residues.

This clone was found a few times. The chain combines TRBV5-1 with TRBJ2-7, with D possibly being TRBD1 (6 bases). Trimming pared 2 bases from V and 6 bases from J, leaving 15 bases between. This CDR3 has 14 amino acids. Germline CDR1 reads SGHRS; CDR2 reads YFSETQ. In DNA form, the CDR3 reads TGCGCCAGCAGCTTCCAAACAGGGATCGGCGAGCAGTACTTC. Protein: CASSFQTGIGEQYF.

The chain joins TRBV5-6 to TRBJ2-7; 7 bases agree with TRBD2. Germline CDR1 is SGHDT and CDR2 is YYEEEE. With 4 bases clipped from V and 5 bases from J, the junction kept 6 bases outside the gene matches. The CDR3 has 13 amino acids. The CDR3 spells CASSKPSGNEQYF. DNA of the CDR3: TGTGCCAGCAGCAAGCCTAGCGGCAACGAGCAGTACTTC.

This clone has more than one count but fewer than ten. This chain uses TRBV5-1 with TRBJ2-1; D might be TRBD1 (5 bases). The length of the CDR3 is 13 residues. Germline V lookup: CDR1 SGHRS, CDR2 YFSETQ. V dropped 4 bases and J dropped 8 bases, with 13 bases sitting between them. CDR3: CASSPGFNYEQFF. The DNA for the CDR3 is TGCGCCAGCAGCCCAGGGTTTAATTATGAGCAGTTCTTC.

The chain's CDR3 is CASSLTGLAGDNEQFF. In nucleotides, the CDR3 is TGTGCCAGCAGCTTAACTGGGCTAGCGGGAGATAATGAGCAGTTCTTC. This chain uses TRBV7-3 with TRBJ2-1, with 10 bases identical to TRBD2. In germline, CDR1 is SGHTA, CDR2 FQGTGA. The ends lost 0 bases at V and 7 bases at J; junction bases unmatched: 6. The CDR3 loop spans 16 amino acids.

This rearrangement joins TRBV6-1 to TRBJ2-7; 8 nucleotides line up with TRBD1. J lost 6 bases, V lost 6 bases, and 7 bases had no gene match. This CDR3 contains 13 residues. Per the germline V gene, CDR1 is MNHNS and CDR2 is SASEGT. The chain's CDR3 is CASRLRTGSEQYF. CDR3 bases: TGTGCCAGCAGGTTACGGACAGGGAGCGAGCAGTACTTC.

This chain connects TRBV5-4 to TRBJ2-3, with 8 bases aligning to TRBD2. CDR1 is SGHNT, CDR2 YYREEE, per germline (reference sequence). CDR3 size: 18 residues. V shed 0 bases and J 6 bases; nucleotides not matched to a gene: 15. The CDR3 nucleotides are TGTGCCAGCAGCTTGGCCGGATCACTAGCGGTACTGGGGGATACGCAGTATTTT. It specifies CASSLAGSLAVLGDTQYF.

This clone appeared a few times. Other DNA sequences from this sample encode an identical CDR3 as well. The rearrangement joins TRBV18 to TRBJ2-7, with a tentative D call TRBD1 (6 bases). Germline V gene data show CDR1 as KGHSH and CDR2 as LQKENI. This CDR3 spans 12 amino acids. Trimming took off 6 bases at V and 5 bases at J, with 11 bases between the two ends. CDR3 loop: CASSPNRDEQYF. DNA for the CDR3: TGTGCCAGCTCCCCGAACAGGGACGAGCAGTACTTC.

This clone occurred a few times. J is TRBJ2-1 and V is TRBV27; 10 nucleotides agree with TRBD2. Trimming cost V 6 bases and J 3 bases; bases outside gene matches: 8. CDR3 length equals 16 residues. Germline CDR1 MNHEY, CDR2 SMNVEV (reference sequence). CDR3 amino acids: CASSPRAGGNYNEQFF. CDR3 sequence (DNA): TGTGCCAGCAGCCCCCGAGCGGGAGGGAACTACAATGAGCAGTTCTTC.

This clone came up a few times. The rearrangement uses TRBV30 and TRBJ2-2; maybe TRBD1 (6 bases). V gave up 7 bases and J gave up 2 bases, with 11 bases separating them. The CDR3 spans 13 residues. CDR1 and CDR2 from the germline V gene are GTSNPN and SVGIG (reference sequence). CDR3 region: CAFRDKNTGELFF. The CDR3 region has the DNA TGTGCCTTCCGGGACAAAAACACCGGGGAGCTGTTTTTT.

This clone was detected only a few times. The chain recombines TRBV2 with TRBJ2-7; possible D gene TRBD2, 6 bases. The CDR3 has 14 residues. CDR1 SNHLY and CDR2 FYNNEI come from the germline V gene. Trimming removed 7 bases from V and 2 bases from J, with 15 bases in between. For the CDR3, the DNA is TGTGCCAGCAACCGGGACTCCCCTACCTACGAGCAGTACTTC. Translation: CASNRDSPTYEQYF.

V gene TRBV27 combines with J gene TRBJ2-7, with 7 bases matching TRBD2. The ends lost 3 bases at V and 11 bases at J; junction bases unmatched: 4. The germline CDR1 and CDR2 sequences are MNHEY and SMNVEV (reference sequence). The CDR3 extends over 11 amino acids. As DNA, the CDR3 is TGTGCCAGCAGTTTGGCAGGGAGGGAGTACTTC. Translating it yields CASSLAGREYF.

The chain is built from TRBV2 and TRBJ2-7; D unresolved. Between the trimmed V and J ends, which lost 6 bases and 3 bases, there was a span of 9 bases. The CDR3 runs to 12 residues. Germline V CDR1 and CDR2: SNHLY, FYNNEI. The CDR3 is CASSPLVYEQYF. CDR3 nucleotides: TGTGCCAGCAGCCCCCTAGTCTACGAGCAGTACTTC.

V is TRBV15 and J is TRBJ2-1; 14 bases match TRBD2. V gave up 2 bases and J gave up 7 bases; unmatched junction bases: 7. Germline CDR1 reads LNHNV; CDR2 reads YYDKDF (reference sequence). This CDR3 comprises 17 residues. As DNA, the CDR3 is TGTGCCACCAGCAGACCTACGACTAGCGGGAGGGGAAATGAGCAGTTCTTC. Translating gives CATSRPTTSGRGNEQFF.

CDR3 region: CASREDSLGEQFF. The CDR3 DNA reads TGTGCCAGCAGGGAGGACAGCCTGGGGGAGCAGTTCTTC. This chain connects TRBV7-2 to TRBJ2-1; TRBD1 is a possible D gene (6 bases). The V gene's germline CDR1 is SGHTA and CDR2 FQGNSA. The V gene lost 6 bases and the J gene lost 10 bases, with 16 bases spanning the gap. The CDR3 has 13 amino acids.

This chain connects TRBV6-1 to TRBJ1-1; 7 nucleotides agree with TRBD1. Germline V gene lookup returns CDR1 MNHNS and CDR2 SASEGT. The CDR3 has 18 residues. J gave up 1 base and V 2 bases, and 13 bases lay outside the gene matches. CDR3 DNA sequence: TGTGCCAGCAGTGAAAGGGGGTTCGCGGGACAGAAGAACACTGAAGCTTTCTTT. Translated, it gives CASSERGFAGQKNTEAFF.

This clone was found a few times. The chain links TRBV29-1 to TRBJ1-4; D is unresolved. The CDR3 covers 14 residues. Trimming removed 5 bases at V and 3 bases at J, with 13 bases between. Germline CDR1 reads SQVTM; CDR2 reads ANQGSEA. This chain's CDR3 is CSVPASGSNEKLFF. CDR3 DNA sequence: TGCAGCGTTCCCGCCTCCGGGTCTAATGAAAAACTGTTTTTT.

The chain employs TRBV30 and TRBJ2-3, with D perhaps matching TRBD1 (5 bases). This CDR3 comprises 14 residues. V gave up 0 bases and J gave up 2 bases, with 9 bases separating them. CDR1 and CDR2 from the germline V gene are GTSNPN and SVGIG (reference sequence). The CDR3 nucleotides read TGTGCCTGGAGTGTACGCAGGGCCACAGATACGCAGTATTTT. Protein: CAWSVRRATDTQYF.

In its sample, this clone was seen a few times. The V gene is TRBV6-1, the J gene TRBJ2-7; 7 nucleotides agree with TRBD1. Germline assignment: CDR1 MNHNS and CDR2 SASEGT. With V trimmed by 7 bases and J by 2 bases, 2 bases remained unmatched. This CDR3 is 12 amino acids long. The CDR3 coding sequence is TGTGCCAGCACAGACAGGGCCTACGAGCAGTACTTC. Residues: CASTDRAYEQYF.

This clone has a handful of counts. The chain has TRBV7-9 and TRBJ1-1; the D is unclear. The CDR3 length is 12 residues. Trimming took off 5 bases at V and 12 bases at J, with 16 bases between the two ends. CDR1 SEHNR and CDR2 FQNEAQ come from the germline V gene (reference sequence). CDR3 DNA sequence: TGTGCCAGCAGCCATGATGTCGGGTCTTCTTTCTTT. Translation: CASSHDVGSSFF.